This T cell receptor (beta chain) was found in a study of shared clonotypes between healthy human individuals (TCRdb year 2020). Regarding the study in general: The cohort comprised two women and three men aged 18 to 49 years. Per donor, three plates each were used for CD4 naive and CD4 memory, two for CD8 naive, and one for CD8 memory. Between about 0.94 and 8.9 billion PBMCs per donor were obtained by leukapheresis. Different laboratories and diverse techniques were used to prepare libraries and sequence TCR repertoires, to increase sequencing depth and limit assay-specific biases. Blood TCR repertoires of a handful of healthy adults were deeply sequenced to estimate repertoire size and the extent of clonotype sharing between individuals.

Points on this clone: It has no known antigen specificity. Base-call qualities are not available, and no considerably larger clone is one nucleotide away.

Using the deep immunoSEQ assay, multiplex PCR amplified TCR CDR3 regions from genomic DNA. Extracted genomic DNA from each cell subset was distributed evenly across all wells of several immunoSEQ 96-well plates, and each plate was treated as a replicate. For sorted subsets, each replicate PCR was loaded with 200 to 250 ng genomic DNA, equivalent to 32,000 or so T cell genomes. Purified libraries were quantified with a Qubit 3.0 fluorometer, sized on a Bioanalyzer 2100, and re-quantified with the KAPA Library Quantification kit. A separate single-read 150-cycle Illumina NextSeq 550 flow cell was used to sequence each immunoSEQ 96-well plate. The authors' analysis ran thus. Because only junctional sequences without quality scores were contained in the immunoSEQ output, filtering matching that applied to full-length reads could not be performed. Sequences were annotated with PyIR, a Python wrapper for IgBLAST v1.9, and V/J genes and CDR3 were assigned using IMGT germline references. Reads were filtered out if the reads had weak V/J assignments (E-value above 1e-6), no CDR3, stop codons, out-of-frame junctions, or ambiguous translated residues. V3J clonotypes were defined as sequences sharing an identical inferred V gene, J gene, and CDR3 amino acid sequence. To compute the percentage overlap between repertoires, the number of shared unique clonotypes was divided by the size of the smaller repertoire. RTK rarefaction, the Chao1 estimator, and Recon v2.1 estimates of unobserved clonotypes were used to assess repertoire richness. Generation probabilities were computed with OLGA for all TCRbeta clonotypes obtained by the gDNA method from a handful of donors. TCRdb provides this immuneACCESS table in a form limited to in-frame rearrangements. Some clones are lacking; in checked studies, under half of them reflect an unresolved V gene, and why the rest are absent is not known. Clonal size and the V and J genes are those of that table, whereas D and trimming came from the DNA. The sample data list about 2.1 million clones, and around 93% of these were observed just once. 1.5% to 2% of the sample lies in the top ten.

Broad study findings and their caveats: Pairwise subsampling indicated that sequencing depth was expected to affect the degree of clonotype sharing among donors. Higher generation probabilities were observed for clonotypes shared by all four sorted-subset donors than for non-shared clonotypes. Naive subsets generally had larger estimated clonotype richness than memory subsets did. The small number of donors limited the genetic and exposure-history diversity represented. Even with the large sequencing depth, rarefaction of the sorted-subset datasets indicated that sequencing was incomplete. Sampling was restricted to blood, and TCR repertoires in tissues likely differ from the TCR repertoires found in blood. Sharing across four donors was observed for around 5% of naive CD4, over 3% of naive CD8, roughly 2.3% of memory CD4, and around 0.44% of memory CD8 clonotypes.

CD8 naive samples consisted of CD45RO-negative cells that were positively selected for CCR7, yielding a CD45RA+CCR7+ population without TemRA cells. The donors were healthy, HIV-negative adults who had no recently reported acute infections or vaccinations. All donors were Caucasian adults living in Nashville, Tennessee, USA. After blood collection by leukapheresis, PBMCs were isolated using Ficoll-Histopaque density gradient centrifugation and then cryopreserved in the vapor phase of liquid nitrogen. Analytical flow cytometry was used to check the purity and quantity of each magnetically sorted T cell population. Genomic DNA was isolated from every sorted fraction and measured by UV absorbance on a Nanodrop 2000c. CDR1 and CDR2 are drawn from the germline V gene: MDHEN, SYDVKM. Germline trimming amounts to 7 bases on V and 5 bases on J, with 7 as the count of junction bases outside the gene matches. Its CDR3 holds 15 amino acids, cysteine through phenylalanine. Only the CDR3 DNA is retained, 45 bases long and in frame from the first base.

The sequence links TRBV28 to TRBJ2-1, with TRBD2 matching 11 junction bases. Material for sequencing was naive CD8+ T cells from PBMCs. The cell subset or site label, as the study defines it: CD45RA+CCR7+. This TCR derives from a man aged 18 to 30 in good health. Some clones in this sample may be carry-over from other donors' samples. In nucleotides, the sequence is TGTGCCAGCACGGGACTAGCGGAGACACACAATGAGCAGTTCTTC. It specifies CASTGLAETHNEQFF.